This TCR beta chain is drawn from a study of cytomegalovirus exposure and HLA in healthy donors. Study observations and caveats: The study recorded some 160 TCR beta chains that were cytomegalovirus-associated. The likely explanation for a cluster of highly shared sequence variants was sequencing artifact. Presence/absence results assume similar sequencing depth per donor, which may not hold.

Germline V lookup: CDR1 SGHAT, CDR2 FQNNGV. V shed 3 bases, J shed 2 bases, and the junction held 1 base outside the gene matches. The CDR3 spans 14 residues. With 60 Vbeta and 13 Jbeta primers, the PCR was carried out. Authors' methods: A later analysis tallied approximately 80 million unique TCR beta chains, around 10 million of them shared. The table came from immunoSEQ multiplex PCR; TCRdb's copy has only in-frame clones and leaves some out. The V and J calls and the clone size are those of that table, but D and trimming were determined from the DNA. The profile covers 150,000 to 160,000 clones, with more than 75% appearing a single time and less than 2.5% taken by the ten largest. This clone was picked up one time. Its antigen is still unknown.

Sequences were obtained from PBMCs. The chain joins TRBV11-2 to TRBJ1-3; 7 bases agree with TRBD1. The origin of this receptor is a woman aged 18 to 35 in good health and CMV-seronegative. CDR3 region: CASSLGTAGNTIYF. CDR3 coding DNA: TGTGCCAGCAGCTTGGGGACAGCTGGAAACACCATATATTTT.